Presented here are 5 T cell receptor beta chains from one specimen sequenced in a study of T cell repertoires in cytomegalovirus infection. For these TCRs, the target antigens are not known. TCRdb re-called the reads through MiXCR, storing one row per CDR3 protein. The top ten clones hold 18% of a sample with hundreds of thousands of distinct CDR3 sequences, 30% to 40% of them seen once. The sequenced sample was cultured PBMCs, obtained from culture after CMV antigen stimulation. These receptors were collected from a human donor in good health (CMV status not recorded). Some clones in this sample may be carry-over from other donors' samples.

This clonotype turned up a few times. The chain uses TRBV7-2 and TRBJ1-5; TRBD1 might be the D (6 bases). The CDR3 consists of 15 residues. The germline V gene has CDR1 SGHTA and CDR2 FQGNSA. Trimming stripped 2 bases from V and 7 bases from J, with 15 bases between. CDR3 nucleotides: TGTGCCAGCAGCTTATACCAGGCGGGGGGCCAGCCCCAGCATTTT. It specifies CASSLYQAGGQPQHF.

This clonotype showed up just once. The J gene is TRBJ1-1, the V gene TRBV5-1, with D tentatively TRBD1 (5 bases). The CDR3 spans 17 residues. Per germline, CDR1 SGHRS and CDR2 YFSETQ. The V and J ends lost 4 bases and 5 bases respectively, with 24 bases between them. For the CDR3, the DNA is TGCGCCAGCAGCCCGCTCCGGGACTCCAAAGGCTCGACTGAAGCTTTCTTT. Protein: CASSPLRDSKGSTEAFF.

The chain's CDR3 is CASSPRLGVNTGELFF. The CDR3 DNA reads as TGTGCCAGCAGCCCGAGACTAGGGGTGAACACCGGGGAGCTGTTTTTT. The chain is built from TRBV7-4 and TRBJ2-2; D possibly corresponds to TRBD2 (6 bases). There are 16 residues in the CDR3. Trimming stripped 5 bases from V and 1 base from J, with 14 bases between. CDR1 is SGHVT, CDR2 SQSDAQ, per germline.

The chain combines TRBV10-3 with TRBJ2-7; no firm D call. Trimming took off 4 bases at V and 9 bases at J, with 13 bases between the two ends. From germline, CDR1 is ENHRY and CDR2 SYGVKD. The CDR3 runs 12 residues. CDR3 in DNA: TGTGCCATCAGTGGAGATCCGCGCGTGCAGTACTTC. Translation gives CAISGDPRVQYF.

This clonotype was picked up a small number of times. V and J are TRBV4-1 and TRBJ1-2; TRBD1 is a possible D gene (5 bases). The CDR3 contains 14 residues. Deletions cut 5 bases from V and 5 bases from J, with 15 bases between. Germline V CDR1 and CDR2: MGHRA, YSYEKL. Here the CDR3 DNA reads TGCGCCAGCAGCACGGGACGGCACCTTTATGGCTACACCTTC. Protein sequence: CASSTGRHLYGYTF.